Below are 4 T cell receptor beta chains sequenced from a single sample in a study of metastatic and nonmetastatic thyroid tumors. Among the patients, none had received any treatment before thyroid surgery. TCRdb reanalyzed the PCR reads with MiXCR. This sample has 5,000 or so clones; approximately 18% occur once, and the top ten carry about 6.2%. Sequencing was performed on adjacent normal tissue. The receptors were gathered from a female donor with papillary thyroid cancer or a benign thyroid nodule (not recorded which). Some clones in this sample may be carry-over from other donors' samples.

In this sample, this clone turned up many times. V is TRBV3-1 and J is TRBJ1-2; D is possibly TRBD1 (6 bases). The CDR3 runs to 17 residues. V shed 1 base and J shed 2 bases, with 17 bases lying between them. From germline, CDR1 is LGHDT and CDR2 YNNKEL (reference sequence). The CDR3 coding sequence is TGTGCCAGCAGCCAAGTTGGGGGCAGCGGGGGAAACTATGGCTACACCTTC. Protein sequence: CASSQVGGSGGNYGYTF.

There are many counts of this clone. The chain recombines TRBV20-1 with TRBJ2-2, with 8 nucleotides matching TRBD2. V lost 3 bases and J lost 6; bases outside the gene matches: 6. This CDR3 spans 14 amino acids. Per germline, CDR1 DFQATT and CDR2 SNEGSKA (reference sequence). The CDR3 is CSASGGAFSGELFF. The CDR3 DNA is TGCAGTGCTAGCGGGGGGGCCTTCTCCGGGGAGCTGTTTTTT.

The chain links TRBV7-8 to TRBJ2-7; either TRBD1 or TRBD2 may supply D (5 bases each). The CDR3 is 13 amino acids. V dropped 3 bases and J dropped 6 bases, with 12 bases sitting between them. Per the germline V gene, CDR1 is SGHVS and CDR2 is FQNEAQ. The CDR3 DNA reads as TGTGCCAGCAGCTTCGACAGTGGGGGCGAGCAGTACTTC. Translating it yields CASSFDSGGEQYF. Drawing the rest from reference TRBV7-8 and TRBJ2-7, the complete variable domain is GAGVSQSPRYKVAKRGQDVALRCDPISGHVSLFWYQQALGQGPEFLTYFQNEAQLDKSGLPSDRFFAERPEGSVSTLKIQRTQQEDSAVYLCASSFDSGGEQYFGPGTRLTVT.

By proportion, this clone is medium-sized. This chain connects TRBV6-1 to TRBJ2-6, with TRBD1 matching over 9 bases. The J segment lost 0 bases and the V segment lost 6 bases, leaving 6 bases of the junction unmatched. The germline V gene encodes CDR1 MNHNS and CDR2 SASEGT. This CDR3 comprises 17 residues. DNA of the CDR3: TGTGCCAGCAGACTAGGACAGGGGAGCTCTGGGGCCAACGTCCTGACTTTC. Translation: CASRLGQGSSGANVLTF.